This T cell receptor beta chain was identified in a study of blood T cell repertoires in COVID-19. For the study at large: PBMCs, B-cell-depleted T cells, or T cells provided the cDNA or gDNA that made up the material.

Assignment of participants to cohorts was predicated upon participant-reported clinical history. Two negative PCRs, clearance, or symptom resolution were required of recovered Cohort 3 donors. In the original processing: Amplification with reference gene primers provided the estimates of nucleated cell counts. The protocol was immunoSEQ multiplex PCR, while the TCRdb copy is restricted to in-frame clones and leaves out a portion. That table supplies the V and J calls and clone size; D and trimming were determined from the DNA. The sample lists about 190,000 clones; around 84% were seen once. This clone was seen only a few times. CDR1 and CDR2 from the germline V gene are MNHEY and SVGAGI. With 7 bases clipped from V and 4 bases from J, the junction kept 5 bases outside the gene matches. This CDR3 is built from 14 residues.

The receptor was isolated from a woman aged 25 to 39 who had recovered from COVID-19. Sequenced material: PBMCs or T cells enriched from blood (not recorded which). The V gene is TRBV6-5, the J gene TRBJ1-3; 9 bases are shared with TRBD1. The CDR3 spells CASTWTGDGNTIYF. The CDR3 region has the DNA TGTGCCAGCACTTGGACAGGGGACGGAAACACCATATATTTT.